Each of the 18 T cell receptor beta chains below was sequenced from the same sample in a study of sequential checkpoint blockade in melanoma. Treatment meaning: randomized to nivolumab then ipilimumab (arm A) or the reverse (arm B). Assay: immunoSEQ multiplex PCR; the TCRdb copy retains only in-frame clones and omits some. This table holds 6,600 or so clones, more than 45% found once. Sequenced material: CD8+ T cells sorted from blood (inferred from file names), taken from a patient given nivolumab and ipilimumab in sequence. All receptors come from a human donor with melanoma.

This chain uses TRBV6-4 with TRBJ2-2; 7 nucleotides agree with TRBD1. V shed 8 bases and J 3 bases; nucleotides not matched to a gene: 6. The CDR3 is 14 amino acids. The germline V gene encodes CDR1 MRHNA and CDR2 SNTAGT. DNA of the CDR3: TGTGCCAGCGGCCGAGGACAGGACACCGGGGAGCTGTTTTTT. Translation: CASGRGQDTGELFF.

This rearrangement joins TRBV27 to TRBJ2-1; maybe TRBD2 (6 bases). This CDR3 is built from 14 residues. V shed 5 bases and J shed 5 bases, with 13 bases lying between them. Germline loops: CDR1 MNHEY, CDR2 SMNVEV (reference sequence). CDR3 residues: CASSPGTPNNEQFF. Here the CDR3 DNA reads TGTGCCAGCAGTCCCGGGACTCCCAACAATGAGCAGTTCTTC.

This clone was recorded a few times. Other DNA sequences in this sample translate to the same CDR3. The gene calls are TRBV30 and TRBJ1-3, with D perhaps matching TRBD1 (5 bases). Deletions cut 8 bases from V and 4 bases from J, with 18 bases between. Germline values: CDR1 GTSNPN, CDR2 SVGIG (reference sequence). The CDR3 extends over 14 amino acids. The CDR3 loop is CAGVQTEKGNTIYF. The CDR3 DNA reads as TGTGCCGGAGTTCAGACAGAGAAAGGAAACACCATATATTTT.

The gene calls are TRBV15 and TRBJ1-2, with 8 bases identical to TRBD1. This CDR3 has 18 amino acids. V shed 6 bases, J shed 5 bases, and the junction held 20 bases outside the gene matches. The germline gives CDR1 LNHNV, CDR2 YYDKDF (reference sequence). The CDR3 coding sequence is TGTGCCACCAGTCCCAGCGCCCGGGCAGGGGGCTTGGGGTATGGCTACACCTTC. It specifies CATSPSARAGGLGYGYTF.

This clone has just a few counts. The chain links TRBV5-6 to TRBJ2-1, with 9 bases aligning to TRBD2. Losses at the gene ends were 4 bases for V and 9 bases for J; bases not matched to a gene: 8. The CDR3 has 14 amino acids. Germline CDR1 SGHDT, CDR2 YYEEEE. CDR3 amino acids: CASSQERGRGEQFF. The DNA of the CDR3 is TGTGCCAGCAGCCAAGAGCGCGGGAGGGGTGAGCAGTTCTTC.

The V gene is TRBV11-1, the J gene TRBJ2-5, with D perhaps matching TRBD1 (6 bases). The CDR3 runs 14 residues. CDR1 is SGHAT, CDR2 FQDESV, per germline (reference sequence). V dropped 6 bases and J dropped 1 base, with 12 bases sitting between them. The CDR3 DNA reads TGTGCCAGCAGACGAGGCAGGGGCCAAGAGACCCAGTACTTC. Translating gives CASRRGRGQETQYF.

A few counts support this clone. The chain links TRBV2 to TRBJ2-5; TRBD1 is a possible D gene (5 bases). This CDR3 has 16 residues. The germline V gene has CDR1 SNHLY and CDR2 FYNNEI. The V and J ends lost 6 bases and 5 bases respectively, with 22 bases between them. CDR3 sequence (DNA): TGTGCCAGCAGCGGGTGGGGCGGCGGTCAACGGGAGACCCAGTACTTC. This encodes CASSGWGGGQRETQYF.

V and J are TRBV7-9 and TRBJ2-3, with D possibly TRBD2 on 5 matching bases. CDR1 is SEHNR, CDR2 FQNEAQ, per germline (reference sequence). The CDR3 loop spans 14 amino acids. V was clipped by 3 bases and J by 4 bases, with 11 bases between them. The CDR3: CASSLGARADTQYF. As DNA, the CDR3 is TGTGCCAGCAGCTTGGGCGCGAGGGCAGATACGCAGTATTTT.

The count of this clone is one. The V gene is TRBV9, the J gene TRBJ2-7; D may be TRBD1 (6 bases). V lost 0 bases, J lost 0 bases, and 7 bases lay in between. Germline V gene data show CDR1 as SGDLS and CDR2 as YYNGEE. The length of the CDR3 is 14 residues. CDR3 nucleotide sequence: TGTGCCAGCAGCGTAGGACAGGTCTCCTACGAGCAGTACTTC. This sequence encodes CASSVGQVSYEQYF. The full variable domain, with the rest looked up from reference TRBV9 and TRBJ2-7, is DSGVTQTPKHLITATGQRVTLRCSPRSGDLSVYWYQQSLDQGLQFLIQYYNGEERAKGNILERFSAQQFPDLHSELNLSSLELGDSALYFCASSVGQVSYEQYFGPGTRLTVT.

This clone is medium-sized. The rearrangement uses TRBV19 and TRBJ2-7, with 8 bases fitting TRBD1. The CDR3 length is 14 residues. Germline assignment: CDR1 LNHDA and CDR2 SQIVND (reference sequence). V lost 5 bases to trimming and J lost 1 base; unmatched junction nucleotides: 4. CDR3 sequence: CASSPQGVSYEQYF. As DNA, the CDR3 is TGTGCCAGTAGTCCACAGGGGGTGTCCTACGAGCAGTACTTC.

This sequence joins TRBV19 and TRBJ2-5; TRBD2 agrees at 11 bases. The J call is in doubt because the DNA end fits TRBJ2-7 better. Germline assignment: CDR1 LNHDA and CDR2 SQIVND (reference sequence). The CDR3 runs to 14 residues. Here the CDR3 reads CASSPGLAAYEQYF. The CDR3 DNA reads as TGTGCCAGTAGTCCGGGACTAGCGGCCTACGAGCAGTACTTC.

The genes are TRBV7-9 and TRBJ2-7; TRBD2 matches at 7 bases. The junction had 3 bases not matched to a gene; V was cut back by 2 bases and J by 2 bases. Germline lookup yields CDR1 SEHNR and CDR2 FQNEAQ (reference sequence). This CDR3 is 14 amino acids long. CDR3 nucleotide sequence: TGTGCCAGCAGCTTAACGGGACTACCCTACGAGCAGTACTTC. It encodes CASSLTGLPYEQYF. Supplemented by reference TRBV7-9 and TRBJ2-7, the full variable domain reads DTGVSQNPRHKITKRGQNVTFRCDPISEHNRLYWYRQTLGQGPEFLTYFQNEAQLEKSRLLSDRFSAERPKGSFSTLEIQRTEQGDSAMYLCASSLTGLPYEQYFGPGTRLTVT.

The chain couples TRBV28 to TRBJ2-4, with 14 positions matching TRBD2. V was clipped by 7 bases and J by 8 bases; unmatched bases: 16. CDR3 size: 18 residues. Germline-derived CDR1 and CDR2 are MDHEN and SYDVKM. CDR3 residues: CASTTPRLAGGHGDIQYF. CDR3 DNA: TGTGCCAGCACCACCCCTCGACTAGCGGGGGGGCACGGGGACATTCAGTACTTC.

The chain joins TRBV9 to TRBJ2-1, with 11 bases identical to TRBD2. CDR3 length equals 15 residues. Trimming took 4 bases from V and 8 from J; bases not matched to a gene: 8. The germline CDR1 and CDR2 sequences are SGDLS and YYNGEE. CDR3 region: CASSLIAGGRDEQFF. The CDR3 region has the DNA TGTGCCAGCAGCTTGATAGCGGGGGGGAGGGATGAGCAGTTCTTC.

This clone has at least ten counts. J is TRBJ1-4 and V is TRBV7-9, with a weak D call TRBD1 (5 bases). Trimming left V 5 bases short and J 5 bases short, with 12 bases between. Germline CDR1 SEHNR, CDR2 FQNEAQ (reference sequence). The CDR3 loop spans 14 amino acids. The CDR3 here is CASSAGFLNEKLFF. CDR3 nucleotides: TGTGCCAGCAGCGCAGGGTTTCTGAATGAAAAACTGTTTTTT.

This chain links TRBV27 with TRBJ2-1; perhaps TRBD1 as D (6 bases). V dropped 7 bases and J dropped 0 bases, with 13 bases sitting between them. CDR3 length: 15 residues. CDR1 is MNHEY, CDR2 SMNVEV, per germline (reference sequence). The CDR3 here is CASTPGQGSYNEQFF. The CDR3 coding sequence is TGTGCCAGCACCCCGGGACAAGGCTCCTACAATGAGCAGTTCTTC.

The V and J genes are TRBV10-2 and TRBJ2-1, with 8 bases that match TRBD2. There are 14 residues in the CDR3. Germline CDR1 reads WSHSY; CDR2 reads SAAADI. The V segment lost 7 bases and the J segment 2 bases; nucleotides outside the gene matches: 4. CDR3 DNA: TGCGCCAGCACCCTTAGCGGGGCCTACAATGAGCAGTTCTTC. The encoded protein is CASTLSGAYNEQFF.

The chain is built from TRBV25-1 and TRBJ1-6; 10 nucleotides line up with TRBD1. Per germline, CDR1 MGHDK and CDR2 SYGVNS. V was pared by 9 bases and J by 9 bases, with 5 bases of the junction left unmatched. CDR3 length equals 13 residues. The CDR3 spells CASGTGESSPLHF. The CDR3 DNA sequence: TGTGCCAGTGGGACAGGGGAGAGTTCACCCCTCCACTTT.